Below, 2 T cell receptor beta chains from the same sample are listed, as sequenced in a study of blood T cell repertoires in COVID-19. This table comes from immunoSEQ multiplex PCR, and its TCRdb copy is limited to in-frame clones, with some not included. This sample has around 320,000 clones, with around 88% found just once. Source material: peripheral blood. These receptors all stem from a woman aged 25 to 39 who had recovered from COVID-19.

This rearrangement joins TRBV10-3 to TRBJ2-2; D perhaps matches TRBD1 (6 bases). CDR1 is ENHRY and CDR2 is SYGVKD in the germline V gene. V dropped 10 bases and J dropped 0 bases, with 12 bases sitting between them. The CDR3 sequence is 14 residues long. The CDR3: CATGDTSNTGELFF. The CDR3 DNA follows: TGTGCCACAGGGGACACTTCGAACACCGGGGAGCTGTTTTTT.

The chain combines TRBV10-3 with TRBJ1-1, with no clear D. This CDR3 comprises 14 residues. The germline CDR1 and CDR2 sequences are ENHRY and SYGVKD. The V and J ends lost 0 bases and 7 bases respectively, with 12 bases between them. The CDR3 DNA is TGTGCCATCAGTGAGTCGATGGCAGGTCATGAAGCTTTCTTT. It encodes CAISESMAGHEAFF.